The rows below give T cell receptor beta chains drawn from one sample of a study of control samples from healthy donors and cancer patients. Clones were read by immunoSEQ multiplex PCR, and TCRdb kept only the in-frame ones, dropping some. The sample lists tens of thousands of clones, about 93% seen once, with about 4% in the top ten. The sample consisted of blood. The receptors come from a man aged 30-40 years in good health. Both conserved end residues are part of each CDR3. Each record gives: D gene, J gene, clone size, V gene, CDR3 protein, CDR3 DNA. The D gene is left open where the match is weak. A row's size may be missing; if present it is once, few, many or a size class.

TRBD1	TRBJ2-7	NA	TRBV2	CASSEQGVEQYF	TGTGCCAGCAGTGAGCAGGGGGTCGAGCAGTACTTC
TRBD1	TRBJ1-5	NA	TRBV3-1/TRBV3-2	CASSQAQGAPQPQHF	TGTGCCAGCAGCCAGGCACAGGGGGCCCCTCAGCCCCAGCATTTT
TRBD1	TRBJ1-5	NA	TRBV9	CASSGPGQGNQPQHF	TGTGCCAGCAGCGGACCGGGACAGGGCAATCAGCCCCAGCATTTT
NA	TRBJ1-5	NA	TRBV2	CASSNGQPYSNQPQHF	TGTGCCAGCAGCAACGGACAGCCGTATAGCAATCAGCCCCAGCATTTT
NA	TRBJ1-3	NA	TRBV5-1	CARSRGGRGSGNTIYF	TGCGCCCGCAGCCGGGGGGGCCGGGGTTCTGGAAACACCATATATTTT
NA	TRBJ2-3	NA	TRBV27	CASSPLTGSTDTQYF	TGTGCCAGCAGTCCCCTGACCGGGAGCACAGATACGCAGTATTTT
NA	TRBJ2-1	NA	TRBV3-1/TRBV3-2	CASSQPRAGRSYNEQFF	TGTGCCAGCAGCCAACCTCGGGCCGGGAGATCTTACAATGAGCAGTTCTTC
NA	TRBJ2-2	NA	TRBV19	CASSTQGGKAGELFF	TGTGCCAGTAGTACCCAGGGGGGTAAGGCCGGGGAGCTGTTTTTT
NA	TRBJ1-1	NA	TRBV6-5	CASQAGRTEAFF	TGTGCCAGCCAGGCGGGGCGAACTGAAGCTTTCTTT
TRBD1	TRBJ1-5	NA	TRBV19	CATEGQGAFQPQHF	TGTGCCACAGAGGGACAGGGGGCTTTTCAGCCCCAGCATTTT
NA	TRBJ2-2	NA	TRBV7-2	CASSLGVGRITGELFF	TGTGCCAGCAGCTTAGGTGTGGGTAGGATAACCGGGGAGCTGTTTTTT
NA	TRBJ2-2	NA	TRBV11-3	CASSLSGESRAGELFF	TGTGCCAGCAGCTTATCAGGGGAATCCAGGGCCGGGGAGCTGTTTTTT
TRBD1	TRBJ2-1	NA	TRBV10-3	CAISDPGQGADNEQFF	TGTGCCATCAGTGACCCCGGACAGGGTGCGGACAATGAGCAGTTCTTC
NA	TRBJ2-7	NA	TRBV21-1	CASSEKIRTNLVYEQYF	TGTGCCAGCAGCGAAAAGATACGGACAAATCTGGTCTACGAGCAGTACTTC
NA	TRBJ1-1	NA	TRBV11-2	CASSPPQLNTEAFF	TGTGCCAGCAGCCCCCCCCAGTTGAACACTGAAGCTTTCTTT
TRBD1	TRBJ1-2	NA	TRBV27	CASSLAKTGGYGYTF	TGTGCCAGCAGTTTAGCGAAGACAGGGGGCTATGGCTACACCTTC
NA	TRBJ1-3	NA	TRBV9	CASSVWGSSGNTIYF	TGTGCCAGCAGCGTATGGGGGTCCTCTGGAAACACCATATATTTT
NA	TRBJ1-5	NA	TRBV27	CASSLTGWNQPQHF	TGTGCCAGCAGTTTAACCGGGTGGAATCAGCCCCAGCATTTT
NA	TRBJ1-1	NA	TRBV19	CASSFGGGTEAFF	TGTGCCAGTAGTTTTGGGGGAGGGACTGAAGCTTTCTTT
NA	TRBJ2-7	NA	TRBV6-5	CASSSGLYEQYF	TGTGCCAGCAGCTCCGGCCTCTACGAGCAGTACTTC
NA	TRBJ1-5	NA	TRBV10-2	CASSPGRGMGQPQHF	TGCGCCAGCAGCCCCGGACGCGGGATGGGTCAGCCCCAGCATTTT
NA	TRBJ1-6	NA	TRBV27	CASSLSAGVVSPLHF	TGTGCCAGCAGTTTATCGGCGGGGGTGGTCTCACCCCTCCACTTT
TRBD1	TRBJ2-6	NA	TRBV24-1	CATSDLRGPGANVLTF	TGTGCCACCAGTGATTTAAGGGGGCCTGGGGCCAACGTCCTGACTTTC
NA	TRBJ2-3	NA	TRBV19	CASAGWADTQYF	TGTGCCAGTGCAGGGTGGGCAGATACGCAGTATTTT
NA	TRBJ1-1	few	TRBV23-1	CASSQSMGDISTEAFF	TGCGCCAGCAGTCAATCTATGGGGGACATATCCACTGAAGCTTTCTTT
NA	TRBJ1-1	NA	TRBV7-2	CASSILWREEGTEAFF	TGTGCCAGCAGTATCCTATGGAGGGAGGAGGGCACTGAAGCTTTCTTT
NA	TRBJ1-5	NA	TRBV4-3	CASSQDLGNQPQHF	TGCGCCAGCAGCCAAGATCTAGGGAACCAGCCCCAGCATTTT
NA	TRBJ2-6	NA	TRBV7-2	CASSPGGGSGANVLTF	TGTGCCAGCAGCCCCGGGGGTGGCTCTGGGGCCAACGTCCTGACTTTC
NA	TRBJ2-7	NA	TRBV30	CAWTPEGSEQYF	TGTGCCTGGACTCCGGAGGGCTCCGAGCAGTACTTC
NA	TRBJ2-3	NA	TRBV11-3	CASSSKNRATDTQYF	TGTGCCAGCAGCTCAAAGAATAGGGCCACAGATACGCAGTATTTT
NA	TRBJ2-7	few	TRBV19	CASSPSRSYEQYF	TGTGCCAGTAGTCCTTCCCGCTCCTACGAGCAGTACTTC
TRBD2	TRBJ2-1	NA	TRBV14	CASSQISGAGDEQFF	TGTGCCAGCAGCCAGATTAGCGGGGCTGGGGATGAGCAGTTCTTC
NA	TRBJ2-6	NA	TRBV18	CASSASGTGANVLTF	TGTGCCAGCTCAGCCTCAGGGACTGGGGCCAACGTCCTGACTTTC
NA	TRBJ1-2	NA	TRBV30	CASFDRTNYGYTF	TGTGCCTCCTTCGACAGGACTAACTATGGCTACACCTTC
TRBD2	TRBJ2-7	NA	TRBV7-2	CASSLEASGGAENEQYF	TGTGCCAGCAGCTTAGAGGCTAGCGGGGGGGCTGAAAACGAGCAGTACTTC
NA	TRBJ2-1	NA	TRBV6-5	CASSFGTTNEQFF	TGTGCCAGCAGTTTCGGGACAACCAATGAGCAGTTCTTC
TRBD1	TRBJ1-6	NA	TRBV10-3	CAIGGAVQTGGGSPLHF	TGTGCCATCGGTGGGGCAGTTCAAACAGGGGGCGGTTCACCCCTCCACTTT
TRBD1	TRBJ2-1	NA	TRBV13	CASSTRPGQGTEQFF	TGTGCCAGCAGCACCCGACCGGGACAGGGGACGGAGCAGTTCTTC
NA	TRBJ2-1	NA	TRBV10-1	CASSRGTNYNEQFF	TGCGCCAGCAGTAGGGGGACTAATTACAATGAGCAGTTCTTC
TRBD2	TRBJ2-5	NA	TRBV5-4	CASSLALAEIQETQYF	TGTGCCAGCAGCTTGGCCCTAGCGGAGATCCAAGAGACCCAGTACTTC
TRBD2	TRBJ2-1	NA	TRBV7-9	CASSLETSGIGEQFF	TGTGCCAGCAGCTTGGAGACTAGCGGGATCGGTGAGCAGTTCTTC
NA	TRBJ2-3	NA	TRBV5-4	CASQQEPDTQYF	TGTGCCAGCCAGCAGGAGCCAGATACGCAGTATTTT
TRBD1	TRBJ1-1	once	TRBV6-1	CASSERTGTLKLWF	TGTGCCAGCAGTGAAAGGACAGGTACCTTGAAGCTTTGGTTT
TRBD1	TRBJ1-4	once	TRBV7-9	CASSARTGRGEKLFF	TGTGCCAGCAGCGCCAGGACAGGGAGGGGAGAAAAACTGTTTTTT
TRBD2	TRBJ2-7	NA	TRBV6-5	CASRPGLASHEQYF	TGTGCCAGCAGACCGGGACTAGCGAGCCACGAGCAGTACTTC
NA	TRBJ1-1	NA	TRBV11-3	CASSLDRAGEQGEAFF	TGTGCCAGCAGCTTAGATCGGGCAGGGGAGCAAGGTGAAGCTTTCTTT
TRBD2	TRBJ2-1	NA	TRBV19	CATVGLAGNEQFF	TGTGCCACCGTGGGACTAGCGGGAAATGAGCAGTTCTTC
NA	TRBJ2-3	NA	TRBV7-3	CASSASGSTDTQYF	TGTGCCAGCAGCGCCTCGGGGAGCACAGATACGCAGTATTTT
NA	TRBJ1-2	NA	TRBV9	CASSVATGQINYGYTF	TGTGCCAGCAGCGTAGCTACGGGGCAGATAAACTATGGCTACACCTTC
NA	TRBJ2-1	NA	TRBV6-1	CASSEAEGTFYNEQFF	TGTGCCAGCAGTGAAGCGGAGGGGACCTTCTACAATGAGCAGTTCTTC
NA	TRBJ1-1	NA	TRBV12-3/TRBV12-4	CASRFTSGFEAFF	TGTGCCAGCAGATTTACCTCAGGGTTCGAAGCTTTCTTT
TRBD1	TRBJ1-5	NA	TRBV4-1	CASSQDGGQFHQPQHF	TGCGCCAGCAGCCAAGACGGGGGACAGTTCCATCAGCCCCAGCATTTT
NA	TRBJ2-3	NA	TRBV29-1	CSAETITDTQYF	TGCAGCGCGGAAACTATCACAGATACGCAGTATTTT
NA	TRBJ1-1	NA	TRBV30	CAWNRLNTEAFF	TGTGCCTGGAACCGATTGAACACTGAAGCTTTCTTT
TRBD2	TRBJ2-2	once	TRBV4-1	CARSRQEREVGELFF	TGCGCCCGCAGCCGCCAGGAGCGGGAGGTCGGGGAGCTGTTTTTT
TRBD2	TRBJ2-1	NA	TRBV6-4	CASSDYGTSGNEQFF	TGTGCCAGCAGTGACTACGGGACTAGCGGCAATGAGCAGTTCTTC
NA	TRBJ1-6	NA	TRBV21-1	CASSLRRARGRNSPLHF	TGTGCCAGCAGTCTCAGGCGGGCCAGGGGGAGAAATTCACCCCTCCACTTT
TRBD2	TRBJ2-5	NA	TRBV13	CASSLPTSGGKETQYF	TGTGCCAGCAGCCTACCGACTAGCGGGGGAAAAGAGACCCAGTACTTC